This T cell receptor beta chain was identified in a study of siplizumab effects on memory and regulatory T cells. Points from the study as a whole: In siplizumab cultures, the suppressive function of proliferating Tregs remained unconfirmed.

CDR1 is MNHNS and CDR2 is SASEGT in the germline V gene. The CDR3 has 12 residues. Trimming took off 5 bases at V and 7 bases at J, with 11 bases between the two ends. In regard to this clone: Its antigen is as yet unknown.

Profiled with immunoSEQ multiplex PCR; TCRdb holds only in-frame clones, not every one. The data hold roughly 120,000 clones, with 92% observed a single time. The sequence derives from a human donor in good health. The sequenced sample consisted of Tregs sorted from blood. This chain connects TRBV6-1 to TRBJ1-1; D gene ambiguous. CDR3 nucleotides: TGTGCCAGCAGTTATCAAGGAGGTGAAGCTTTCTTT. Translation gives CASSYQGGEAFF.